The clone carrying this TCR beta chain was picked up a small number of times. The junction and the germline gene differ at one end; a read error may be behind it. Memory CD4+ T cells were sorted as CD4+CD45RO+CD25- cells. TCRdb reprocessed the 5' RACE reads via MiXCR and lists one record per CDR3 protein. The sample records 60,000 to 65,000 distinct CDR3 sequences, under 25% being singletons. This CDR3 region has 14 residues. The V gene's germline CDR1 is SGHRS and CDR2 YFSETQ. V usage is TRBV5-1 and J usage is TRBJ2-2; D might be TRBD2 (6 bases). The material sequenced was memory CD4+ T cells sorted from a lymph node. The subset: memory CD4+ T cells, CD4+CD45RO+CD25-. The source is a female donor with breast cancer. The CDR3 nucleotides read TGTGCCAGCAGCTTAGCGGCGAACACCGGGGAGCTGTTTTTT. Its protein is CASSLAANTGELFF.